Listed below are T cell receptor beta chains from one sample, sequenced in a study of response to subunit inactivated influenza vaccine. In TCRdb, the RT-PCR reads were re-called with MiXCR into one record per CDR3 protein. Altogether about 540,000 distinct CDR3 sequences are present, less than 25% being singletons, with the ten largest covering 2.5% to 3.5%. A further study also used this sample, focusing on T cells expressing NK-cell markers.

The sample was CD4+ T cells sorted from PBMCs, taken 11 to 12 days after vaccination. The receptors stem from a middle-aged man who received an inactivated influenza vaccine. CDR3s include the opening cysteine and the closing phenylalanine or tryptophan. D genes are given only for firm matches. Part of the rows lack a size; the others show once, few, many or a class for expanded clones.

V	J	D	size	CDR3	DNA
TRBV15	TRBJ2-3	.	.	CATSGWTAGTDTQYF	TGTGCCACCAGCGGCTGGACAGCTGGCACAGATACGCAGTATTTT
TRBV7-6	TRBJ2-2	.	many	CASSSRVSANTGELFF	TGTGCCAGCAGCTCTCGGGTCAGCGCGAACACCGGGGAGCTGTTTTTT
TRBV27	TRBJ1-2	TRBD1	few	CASRPGQGFDYGYTF	TGTGCCAGCAGGCCCGGACAGGGATTTGACTATGGCTACACCTTC
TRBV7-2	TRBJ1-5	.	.	CASSLSRGKNQPQHF	TGTGCCAGCAGCTTATCAAGGGGTAAGAATCAGCCCCAGCATTTT
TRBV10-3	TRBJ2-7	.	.	CAISDPGRGSSYEQYF	TGTGCCATCAGTGACCCGGGAAGGGGGAGCTCCTACGAGCAGTACTTC
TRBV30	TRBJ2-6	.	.	CARQIGTGGGAGANVLTF	TGTGCCAGACAAATCGGGACAGGCGGGGGTGCTGGGGCCAACGTCCTGACTTTC
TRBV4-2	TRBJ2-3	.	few	CASSQPDSLPDTQYF	TGTGCCAGCAGCCAACCGGACAGTTTACCAGATACGCAGTATTTT
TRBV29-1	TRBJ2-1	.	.	CSVGSGPHVQFF	TGCAGCGTGGGATCGGGACCTCATGTACAGTTCTTC
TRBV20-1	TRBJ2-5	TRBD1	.	CSVGQGDQETQYF	TGCAGTGTTGGACAGGGTGATCAAGAGACCCAGTACTTC
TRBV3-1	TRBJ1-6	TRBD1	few	CASSPGQARSPLHF	TGTGCCAGCAGCCCAGGACAGGCTCGATCACCCCTCCACTTT
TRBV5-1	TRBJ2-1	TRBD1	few	CASSYRTGGTYNEQFF	TGCGCCAGCAGCTACCGGACAGGGGGAACCTACAATGAGCAGTTCTTC
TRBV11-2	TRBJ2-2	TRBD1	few	CASRRRQGDNTGELFF	TGTGCCAGCAGACGGCGACAGGGAGACAACACCGGGGAGCTGTTTTTT
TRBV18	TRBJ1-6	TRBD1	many	CASSPGQGNSPLHF	TGCGCCAGCAGCCCGGGACAGGGAAATTCACCCCTCCACTTT
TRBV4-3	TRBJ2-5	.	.	CASSRRTGETQYF	TGCGCCAGCAGCCGCAGGACTGGCGAGACCCAGTACTTC
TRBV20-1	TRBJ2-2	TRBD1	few	CSAPDRDTGELFF	TGCAGTGCTCCTGACAGGGACACCGGGGAGCTGTTTTTT
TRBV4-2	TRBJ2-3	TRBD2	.	CASSRPPSGRARDTQYF	TGTGCCAGCAGCCGCCCCCCCAGCGGGAGGGCCAGGGATACGCAGTATTTT
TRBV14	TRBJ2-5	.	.	CASSQAWRETQYF	TGTGCCAGCAGCCAAGCTTGGCGAGAGACCCAGTACTTC
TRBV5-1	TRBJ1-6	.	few	CASREGLESLHF	TGCGCCAGCAGGGAGGGCCTGGAATCCCTCCACTTT
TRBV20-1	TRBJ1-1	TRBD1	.	CSAREEQGLNTEAFF	TGCAGTGCTAGAGAAGAACAGGGGCTGAACACTGAAGCTTTCTTT
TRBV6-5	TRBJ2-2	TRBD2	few	CASSYLGSGSGNTGELFF	TGTGCCAGCAGTTACTTGGGTAGCGGGAGTGGGAACACCGGGGAGCTGTTTTTT
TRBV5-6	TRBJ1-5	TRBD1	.	CASSRYRDSSNQPQHF	TGTGCCAGCAGCCGATACCGGGACAGTAGCAATCAGCCCCAGCATTTT
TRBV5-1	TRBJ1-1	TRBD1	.	CASSLWDRGLNTEAFF	TGCGCCAGCAGCCTATGGGACAGGGGCTTGAACACTGAAGCTTTCTTT
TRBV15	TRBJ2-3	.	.	CATSRLSGSTDTQYF	TGTGCCACCAGCAGACTAAGCGGAAGCACAGATACGCAGTATTTT
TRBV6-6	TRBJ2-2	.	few	CAGEDTNTGELFF	TGTGCCGGCGAGGATACGAACACCGGGGAGCTGTTTTTT
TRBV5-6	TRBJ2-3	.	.	CASSYPAQGGTDTQYF	TGTGCCAGCAGCTACCCGGCCCAAGGGGGCACAGATACGCAGTATTTT
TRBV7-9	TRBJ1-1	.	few	CASSLGAGRSTEAFF	TGTGCCAGCAGCTTAGGTGCGGGTAGGAGCACTGAAGCTTTCTTT
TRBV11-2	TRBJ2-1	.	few	CASSLSGSREQFF	TGTGCCAGCAGCTTATCGGGTAGCAGAGAGCAGTTCTTC
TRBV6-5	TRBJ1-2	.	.	CASSYGRVGGNYGYTF	TGTGCCAGCAGTTACGGGCGGGTCGGTGGTAACTATGGCTACACCTTC
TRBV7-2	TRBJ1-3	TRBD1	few	CASSRDRGNGNTIYF	TGTGCCAGCAGCCGGGACAGGGGAAATGGAAACACCATATATTTT
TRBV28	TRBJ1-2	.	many	CASSFSQGRGWGGYTF	TGTGCCAGCAGTTTTTCCCAGGGACGAGGTTGGGGCGGCTACACCTTC
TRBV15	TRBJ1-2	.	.	CATSRDSRGPVNYGYTF	TGTGCCACCAGCAGAGATTCCCGCGGTCCCGTTAACTATGGCTACACCTTC
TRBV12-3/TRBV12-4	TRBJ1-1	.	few	CASSGQRDVVEAFF	TGTGCCAGCAGCGGACAACGGGACGTTGTTGAAGCTTTCTTT
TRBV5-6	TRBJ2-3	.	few	CASSLTPRVTDTQYF	TGTGCCAGCAGCTTGACCCCCAGGGTCACAGATACGCAGTATTTT
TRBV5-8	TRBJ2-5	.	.	CASSLEGGSKTQYF	TGTGCCAGCAGCTTGGAAGGCGGGTCTAAGACCCAGTACTTC
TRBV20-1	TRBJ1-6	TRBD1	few	CSAWPGDSYNSPLHF	TGCAGTGCTTGGCCGGGGGACAGTTATAATTCACCCCTCCACTTT
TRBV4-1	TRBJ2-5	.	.	CASSQGLVIQETQYF	TGCGCCAGCAGCCAAGGGCTTGTCATACAAGAGACCCAGTACTTC
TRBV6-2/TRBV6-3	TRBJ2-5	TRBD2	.	CASRSPTSDRETQYF	TGTGCCAGCAGGTCACCAACTAGCGACCGGGAGACCCAGTACTTC
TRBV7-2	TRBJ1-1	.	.	CASGAGANTEAFF	TGTGCCAGCGGAGCAGGCGCGAACACTGAAGCTTTCTTT